One and the same sample provided the 32 T cell receptor beta chains below, sequenced in a study of blood T cell repertoires in COVID-19. Clones were sequenced by immunoSEQ multiplex PCR, and TCRdb holds only the in-frame ones, with some missing. The sample lists under 200,000 clones, approximately 89% occurring once. The material sequenced was peripheral blood. All receptors come from a man aged 35-49 years with active or convalescent COVID-19.

The genes are TRBV12-3 or TRBV12-4 and TRBJ1-5; maybe TRBD1 (5 bases). The CDR3 runs 13 residues. V was shortened by 3 bases and J by 4 bases, with 7 bases between the two germline ends. The DNA for the CDR3 is TGTGCCAGCAGTTTGGGGCCTAATCAGCCCCAGCATTTT. Its protein is CASSLGPNQPQHF.

The gene calls are TRBV7-6 and TRBJ1-1, with 7 bases fitting TRBD1. Trimming cost V 5 bases and J 5 bases; bases outside gene matches: 11. Germline CDR1 and CDR2: SGHVS and FNYEAQ. The length of the CDR3 is 15 residues. DNA for the CDR3: TGTGCCAGCAGCCCCTGGGGCAGGGGGATGACTGAAGCTTTCTTT. This sequence encodes CASSPWGRGMTEAFF.

The V gene is TRBV21-1, the J gene TRBJ2-1; no DNA check was done on the table's D call, TRBD2. TRBV21-1 is an annotated pseudogene. The CDR3 consists of 17 residues. CDR3 loop: CASSGAGGPLVGNEQFF. CDR3 coding DNA: TGTGCCAGCAGTGGAGCGGGGGGGCCTTTAGTAGGCAATGAGCAGTTCTTC.

On this clone: A junction end diverges from the germline sequence, so it may reflect a read error. This chain links TRBV7-9 with TRBJ2-7, with a tentative D call TRBD2 (7 bases). CDR3 size: 14 residues. CDR1 and CDR2 from the germline V gene are SEHNR and FQNEAQ (reference sequence). The CDR3 spells CASRLEGGADEQYF. The CDR3 DNA is TGTGCCAGCAGGTTAGAAGGGGGGGCGGACGAGCAGTACTTC.

CDR3 DNA sequence: TGTGCCACCAGTGACCCATCTTCAGGGGAGCAGTACTTC. This codes for CATSDPSSGEQYF. The gene calls are TRBV24-1 and TRBJ2-7, with TRBD1 as a possible D gene (5 bases). V was shortened by 4 bases and J by 7 bases, with 13 bases between the two germline ends. This CDR3 contains 13 residues. CDR1 and CDR2 from the germline V gene are KGHDR and SFDVKD.

This clone has only a few counts. The chain carries TRBV11-2 and TRBJ1-1; D uncertain. The CDR3 spans 11 residues. The V end was cut by 3 bases, the J end by 11 bases, with 10 bases between. The germline CDR1 and CDR2 sequences are SGHAT and FQNNGV. The CDR3 coding sequence is TGTGCCAGCAGCTTTCAGAGGATGGCTTTCTTT. Translated: CASSFQRMAFF.

The J gene is TRBJ2-7, the V gene TRBV2; no reliable D call. There are 14 residues in the CDR3. Germline CDR1 is SNHLY and CDR2 is FYNNEI. V lost 1 base to trimming and J lost 7 bases, with 14 bases between them. The CDR3 reads CASSEVVAASEQYF. The CDR3 nucleotides read TGTGCCAGCAGTGAAGTTGTCGCCGCGTCGGAGCAGTACTTC.

The genes are TRBV4-1 and TRBJ1-1, with 9 bases that match TRBD1. The CDR3 is 14 residues long. The V gene's germline CDR1 is MGHRA and CDR2 YSYEKL. After removal of 8 bases from V and 5 bases from J, the junction contained 9 bases not matched to a gene. CDR3 sequence reads: CASREQGAGTEAFF. The CDR3 nucleotides read TGCGCCAGCCGCGAACAGGGGGCGGGAACTGAAGCTTTCTTT.

This clone was counted a few times. The chain employs TRBV19 and TRBJ1-3; D possibly corresponds to TRBD1 (6 bases). V lost 4 bases and J lost 8, with 15 bases in between. Germline assignment: CDR1 LNHDA and CDR2 SQIVND (reference sequence). The CDR3 totals 14 residues. The CDR3 loop is CASSRATGTYTIYF. The CDR3 nucleotides are TGTGCCAGTAGTAGAGCTACAGGGACGTACACCATATATTTT.

This sequence joins TRBV2 and TRBJ2-2; 12 bases align to TRBD1. V trimming: 6 bases; J trimming: 7 bases; junction bases outside the gene matches: 3. The V gene's germline CDR1 is SNHLY and CDR2 FYNNEI. This CDR3 is built from 14 residues. CDR3 in amino acids: CASSRDRGLGELFF. The DNA of the CDR3 is TGTGCCAGCAGCCGGGACAGGGGGCTCGGGGAGCTGTTTTTT. The full variable domain, rest sourced from reference TRBV2 and TRBJ2-2, is EPEVTQTPSHQVTQMGQEVILRCVPISNHLYFYWYRQILGQKVEFLVSFYNNEISEKSEIFDDQFSVERPDGSNFTLKIRSTKLEDSAMYFCASSRDRGLGELFFGEGSRLTVL.

The rearrangement joins TRBV12-5 to TRBJ2-5; weak D call: TRBD2 (5 bases). The germline V and J ends were trimmed by 4 bases and 2 bases, with 20 bases remaining between them. The germline CDR1 and CDR2 sequences are LGHNT and FRNRAP. The CDR3 spans 17 residues. As DNA, the CDR3 is TGTGCTAGTGGTTCCCTACCCCCTTGGCGGGCTCAAGAGACCCAGTACTTC. This codes for CASGSLPPWRAQETQYF.

The J gene is TRBJ1-1, the V gene TRBV18; perhaps TRBD1 as D (5 bases). CDR1 and CDR2 (germline): KGHSH, LQKENI. The CDR3 covers 16 residues. With 0 bases removed from V and 1 base from J, the gap between germline ends came to 12 bases. Here the CDR3 reads CASSPPSGGRNTEAFF. The CDR3 DNA follows: TGTGCCAGCTCACCACCGTCTGGGGGGAGGAACACTGAAGCTTTCTTT.

CDR3 sequence (DNA): TGCGCCAGCAGCCAAGCCGCCCTAGCGGGTGGGGCCGGGGAGCTGTTTTTT. Translating it yields CASSQAALAGGAGELFF. This chain connects TRBV4-1 to TRBJ2-2; 8 positions agree with TRBD2. The CDR3 totals 17 residues. The germline CDR1 and CDR2 sequences are MGHRA and YSYEKL. V shed 1 base, J shed 6 bases, and the junction held 10 bases outside the gene matches.

Points on this clone: This CDR3 is also generated by other DNA sequences in the sample. The chain carries TRBV30 and TRBJ1-3; D gene ambiguous. Per germline, CDR1 GTSNPN and CDR2 SVGIG (reference sequence). V gave up 3 bases and J gave up 0 bases, with 6 bases separating them. The CDR3 is 13 amino acids. The chain's CDR3 is CAWRAGSGNTIYF. CDR3 DNA sequence: TGTGCCTGGAGGGCAGGCTCTGGAAACACCATATATTTT.

The chain combines TRBV27 with TRBJ1-5; 9 nucleotides align to TRBD1. The germline gives CDR1 MNHEY, CDR2 SMNVEV (reference sequence). V trimming: 4 bases; J trimming: 7 bases; junction bases outside the gene matches: 8. This CDR3 contains 15 residues. The CDR3 nucleotides read TGTGCCAGCAGTTATGCACAGGGGGCTGGACAGCCCCAGCATTTT. Amino acid sequence: CASSYAQGAGQPQHF.

The chain couples TRBV5-6 to TRBJ1-5; 8 nucleotides line up with TRBD1. This CDR3 has 18 residues. Germline V gives CDR1 SGHDT, CDR2 YYEEEE. With V trimmed by 5 bases and J by 0 bases, 13 bases remained unmatched. CDR3 sequence reads: CASSRGRGQLISNQPQHF. In DNA, the CDR3 is TGTGCCAGCAGTCGTGGCAGGGGGCAATTGATTAGCAATCAGCCCCAGCATTTT. Drawing the rest from reference TRBV5-6 and TRBJ1-5, the complete variable domain is DAGVTQSPTHLIKTRGQQVTLRCSPKSGHDTVSWYQQALGQGPQFIFQYYEEEERQRGNFPDRFSGHQFPNYSSELNVNALLLGDSALYLCASSRGRGQLISNQPQHFGDGTRLSIL.

This clone has just one count. The chain joins TRBV29-1 to TRBJ1-1; 11 positions agree with TRBD1. Germline CDR1 reads SQVTM; CDR2 reads ANQGSEA. The V segment lost 6 bases and the J segment 5 bases; nucleotides outside the gene matches: 11. This CDR3 region has 15 residues. The CDR3 region has the DNA TGCAGCGTCGAACCGGACAGGGGGCGAGGGACTGAAGCTTTCTTT. Its protein product is CSVEPDRGRGTEAFF.

The chain is built from TRBV11-2 and TRBJ2-3, with a weak D call TRBD1 (6 bases). This CDR3 region has 16 residues. Germline loops: CDR1 SGHAT, CDR2 FQNNGV. V gave up 0 bases and J gave up 4 bases, with 14 bases separating them. The CDR3 protein is CASSLDPTGKADTQYF. The CDR3 region has the DNA TGTGCCAGCAGCTTAGATCCCACAGGGAAGGCAGATACGCAGTATTTT.

The chain joins TRBV7-8 to TRBJ2-4; D is perhaps TRBD2 (5 bases). Trimming shortened V by 4 bases and J by 0 bases, and 13 bases separated the two germline ends. Germline V gives CDR1 SGHVS, CDR2 FQNEAQ. CDR3 length: 16 residues. In nucleotides, the CDR3 is TGTGCCAGCAGCTCAGGACTTGTTCTAGCCAAAAACATTCAGTACTTC. Its translation is CASSSGLVLAKNIQYF.

The chain is built from TRBV24-1 and TRBJ1-5; D may be TRBD1 (6 bases). V lost 9 bases to trimming and J lost 3 bases, with 14 bases between them. Germline CDR1 is KGHDR and CDR2 is SFDVKD. The CDR3 totals 14 residues. CDR3 residues: CATHTGSPNQPQHF. CDR3 nucleotides: TGTGCCACCCACACAGGGTCCCCCAATCAGCCCCAGCATTTT.

In its sample, this clone was seen once. The gene calls are TRBV6-5 and TRBJ1-1, with no clear D. The CDR3 is 14 amino acids. Trimming took off 7 bases at V and 1 base at J, with 13 bases between the two ends. CDR1 and CDR2 from the germline V gene are MNHEY and SVGAGI. Written as DNA, the CDR3 is TGTGCCAGCATTATGACCCGGGGGAACACTGAAGCTTTCTTT. This codes for CASIMTRGNTEAFF.

The V and J genes are TRBV5-4 and TRBJ2-3, with TRBD1 matching over 10 bases. The CDR3 length is 14 residues. Germline CDR1 is SGHNT and CDR2 is YYREEE (reference sequence). The CDR3 DNA sequence: TGTGCGGGGAACGGGGACAGGGGTACAGATACGCAGTATTTT. It specifies CAGNGDRGTDTQYF.

The chain couples TRBV29-1 to TRBJ2-5; D is possibly TRBD2 (5 bases). Trimming shortened V by 6 bases and J by 5 bases, and 19 bases separated the two germline ends. The germline gives CDR1 SQVTM, CDR2 ANQGSEA. The CDR3 extends over 14 amino acids. CDR3 loop: CSVEGPGAEETQYF. The CDR3 DNA sequence: TGCAGCGTCGAGGGTCCCGGTGCCGAGGAGACCCAGTACTTC.

The chain carries TRBV7-2 and TRBJ1-3; D ambiguous. Germline V gene data show CDR1 as SGHTA and CDR2 as FQGNSA. V was pared by 5 bases and J by 0 bases, with 17 bases between. The CDR3 spans 17 residues. The CDR3 loop is CASSPPRSGSSGNTIYF. As DNA, the CDR3 is TGTGCCAGCAGCCCACCCCGGTCGGGGAGCTCTGGAAACACCATATATTTT.

This clone has just a few counts. The V and J genes are TRBV9 and TRBJ1-5; D gene unclear. Germline CDR1 SGDLS, CDR2 YYNGEE. Trimming pared 0 bases from V and 4 bases from J, leaving 8 bases between. This CDR3 spans 14 amino acids. The CDR3 protein is CASSVAGVNQPQHF. CDR3 bases: TGTGCCAGCAGCGTAGCCGGGGTTAATCAGCCCCAGCATTTT.

The gene calls are TRBV5-1 and TRBJ1-1, with D uncertain. V was clipped by 0 bases and J by 7 bases, with 13 bases between them. The CDR3 is 14 amino acids. The V gene's germline CDR1 is SGHRS and CDR2 YFSETQ. CDR3 loop: CASSLGLEALEAFF. The CDR3 DNA reads TGCGCCAGCAGCTTGGGCTTGGAGGCCCTTGAAGCTTTCTTT.

The chain employs TRBV19 and TRBJ1-5, with D perhaps matching TRBD1 (5 bases). V lost 3 bases and J 7 bases, leaving 16 bases between the germline ends. CDR1 is LNHDA, CDR2 SQIVND, per germline (reference sequence). The CDR3 is 15 residues long. The CDR3 nucleotides read TGTGCCAGTAGTATTGGTGGGGCATTTAACCAGCCCCAGCATTTT. Translated: CASSIGGAFNQPQHF.

The chain links TRBV30 to TRBJ1-2; 8 positions agree with TRBD1. V trimming: 7 bases; J trimming: 6 bases; junction bases outside the gene matches: 10. The CDR3 is 13 residues long. Germline CDR1 is GTSNPN and CDR2 is SVGIG (reference sequence). CDR3 sequence reads: CALTQGAEDGYTF. CDR3 DNA sequence: TGTGCCTTGACTCAGGGGGCGGAGGATGGCTACACCTTC.

The chain recombines TRBV7-6 with TRBJ1-6; the match to TRBD1 covers 7 bases. The junction had 4 bases not matched to a gene; V was cut back by 3 bases and J by 5 bases. This CDR3 spans 15 amino acids. Germline V CDR1 and CDR2: SGHVS, FNYEAQ. CDR3 protein: CASSLDRPNNSPLHF. In nucleotides, the CDR3 is TGTGCCAGCAGCTTGGACAGGCCGAATAATTCACCCCTCCACTTT.

This clone was seen ten or more times. The rearrangement uses TRBV21-1 and TRBJ2-2; the DNA was not used to check the table's D call, TRBD1. TRBV21-1 is a pseudogene locus. This CDR3 comprises 13 residues. CDR3 bases: TGTGCCAGCAGCAAACAGAACACCGGGGAGCTGTTTTTT. Amino acids: CASSKQNTGELFF.

The chain is built from TRBV9 and TRBJ2-3; 10 bases map to TRBD2. The junction had 3 bases not matched to a gene; V was cut back by 2 bases and J by 6 bases. CDR1 and CDR2 (germline): SGDLS, YYNGEE. The CDR3 runs 14 residues. CDR3 amino acids: CASSVSGGRDTQYF. CDR3 bases: TGTGCCAGCAGCGTTAGCGGGGGGAGGGATACGCAGTATTTT.

This chain connects TRBV27 to TRBJ1-5; tentative D call: TRBD1 (5 bases). The CDR3 length is 12 residues. Germline values: CDR1 MNHEY, CDR2 SMNVEV (reference sequence). Deletions cut 5 bases from V and 5 bases from J, with 7 bases between. The CDR3 coding sequence is TGTGCCAGCAGTGACAGCGATCAGCCCCAGCATTTT. Its translation: CASSDSDQPQHF.